This entry lists 15 T cell receptor beta chains sequenced from one sample in a study of OX40 agonist ivuxolimab in advanced cancers. Repertoires were generated with immunoSEQ multiplex PCR, while TCRdb's copy carries only in-frame clones and drops some. The data hold under 85,000 clones, with around 83% observed a single time. The sequencing used CD4+ or CD8+ T cells sorted from blood, collected in a trial of the OX40 agonist ivuxolimab. The receptors originated from an adult with an advanced solid tumor such as melanoma, head and neck, liver or kidney cancer.

Remarks on this clone: This specimen includes other DNA sequences encoding the same CDR3. The rearrangement joins TRBV5-1 to TRBJ2-5; weak D call: TRBD2 (7 bases). This CDR3 is 14 amino acids long. CDR1 and CDR2 (germline): SGHRS, YFSETQ. Trimming pared 7 bases from V and 1 base from J, leaving 14 bases between. In DNA form, the CDR3 reads TGCGCCAGCGGGAGAGGGGGGGGCCAAGAGACCCAGTACTTC. This sequence encodes CASGRGGGQETQYF. The full variable domain, in which reference TRBV5-1 and TRBJ2-5 provide the parts outside the CDR3, is KAGVTQTPRYLIKTRGQQVTLSCSPISGHRSVSWYQQTPGQGLQFLFEYFSETQRNKGNFPGRFSGRQFSNSRSEMNVSTLELGDSALYLCASGRGGGQETQYFGPGTRLLVL.

The chain links TRBV16 to TRBJ2-7; the match to TRBD1 covers 7 bases. In germline, CDR1 is KGHSY, CDR2 FQNENV. V was pared by 4 bases and J by 5 bases, with 8 bases of the junction left unmatched. CDR3 size: 14 residues. The CDR3 nucleotides read TGTGCCAGCAGCCCCAGGGGGAGAGAAAACGAGCAGTACTTC. This gives the protein CASSPRGRENEQYF.

The gene calls are TRBV11-2 and TRBJ2-5; possible D gene TRBD2, 5 bases. From germline, CDR1 is SGHAT and CDR2 FQNNGV. V was pared by 4 bases and J by 5 bases, with 11 bases between. The CDR3 is 13 residues long. CDR3 region: CASSYGESETQYF. The CDR3 region has the DNA TGTGCCAGCAGCTACGGGGAATCGGAGACCCAGTACTTC.

Here the CDR3 DNA reads TGTGCCAGCAGTGTTGACAGGGTCCAAGAGACCCAGTACTTC. Translation: CASSVDRVQETQYF. The chain links TRBV6-1 to TRBJ2-5, with 7 bases aligning to TRBD1. Germline assignment: CDR1 MNHNS and CDR2 SASEGT. Trimming removed 4 bases from V and 1 base from J; junction bases left unmatched: 3. The CDR3 is made up of 14 amino acids.

This chain links TRBV30 with TRBJ2-7; 8 positions agree with TRBD2. V was clipped by 4 bases and J by 4 bases; unmatched bases: 6. The CDR3 is 13 residues long. Germline CDR1 reads GTSNPN; CDR2 reads SVGIG (reference sequence). The CDR3 DNA follows: TGTGCCTGGACAGCTAGCGGGCGGTACGAGCAGTACTTC. Translating gives CAWTASGRYEQYF.

The chain has TRBV20-1 and TRBJ1-1, with D uncertain. V was trimmed by 7 bases and J by 0 bases, leaving 6 bases between them. Germline CDR1 and CDR2: DFQATT and SNEGSKA (reference sequence). The CDR3 has 11 amino acids. The CDR3 spells CSGQMNTEAFF. The CDR3 region has the DNA TGCAGTGGACAAATGAACACTGAAGCTTTCTTT.

CDR3 DNA: TGTGCCAGCAGCCATGGGGCGGACAATGAGCAGTTCTTC. This encodes CASSHGADNEQFF. The chain carries TRBV7-9 and TRBJ2-1, with D possibly matching TRBD1 (5 bases). Germline CDR1 SEHNR, CDR2 FQNEAQ (reference sequence). V lost 5 bases, J lost 5 bases, and 10 bases lay in between. This CDR3 is built from 13 residues.

This chain links TRBV15 with TRBJ1-3; D not resolved. CDR3 size: 12 residues. CDR1 is LNHNV, CDR2 YYDKDF, per germline (reference sequence). Trimming stripped 8 bases from V and 0 bases from J, with 5 bases between. The chain's CDR3 is CATRNSGNTIYF. In DNA form, the CDR3 reads TGTGCCACCCGTAACTCTGGAAACACCATATATTTT. The full variable domain, its missing parts supplied by reference TRBV15 and TRBJ1-3, is DAMVIQNPRYQVTQFGKPVTLSCSQTLNHNVMYWYQQKSSQAPKLLFHYYDKDFNNEADTPDNFQSRRPNTSFCFLDIRSPGLGDTAMYLCATRNSGNTIYFGEGSWLTVV.

CDR3 residues: CASSEGPGQGAGELFF. CDR3 DNA sequence: TGTGCCAGCAGCGAGGGCCCGGGACAGGGGGCCGGGGAGCTGTTTTTT. The chain combines TRBV6-6 with TRBJ2-2; 11 bases are a match to TRBD1. Germline-derived CDR1 and CDR2 are MNHNY and SVGAGI (reference sequence). The ends lost 6 bases at V and 6 bases at J; junction bases unmatched: 9. This CDR3 is built from 16 residues.

J is TRBJ2-5 and V is TRBV28; D is possibly TRBD2 (6 bases). This CDR3 has 13 residues. CDR1 MDHEN and CDR2 SYDVKM come from the germline V gene. With 5 bases removed from V and 5 bases from J, the gap between germline ends came to 12 bases. DNA for the CDR3: TGTGCCAGCAGTGCCTCCCTAGCGGAGACCCAGTACTTC. Its protein product is CASSASLAETQYF.

This rearrangement joins TRBV11-2 to TRBJ1-5; D gene unclear. Germline CDR1 SGHAT, CDR2 FQNNGV. The CDR3 spans 14 residues. V lost 1 base, J lost 10 bases, and 14 bases lay in between. The DNA for the CDR3 is TGTGCCAGCAGCTTAGCGGGTGGCAGTTCTCCCCAGCATTTT. Amino acid sequence: CASSLAGGSSPQHF. Filled out from reference TRBV11-2 and TRBJ1-5, the complete variable domain reads EAGVAQSPRYKIIEKRQSVAFWCNPISGHATLYWYQQILGQGPKLLIQFQNNGVVDDSQLPKDRFSAERLKGVDSTLKIQPAKLEDSAVYLCASSLAGGSSPQHFGDGTRLSIL.

The chain joins TRBV5-1 to TRBJ2-2; no firm D call. Between the trimmed V and J ends, which lost 0 bases and 0 bases, there was a span of 6 bases. The CDR3 length is 15 residues. Germline CDR1 SGHRS, CDR2 YFSETQ. CDR3 residues: CASSLGSTNTGELFF. CDR3 in DNA: TGCGCCAGCAGCTTGGGCAGCACGAACACCGGGGAGCTGTTTTTT.

This CDR3 is CASSLSTDSEQYF. CDR3 nucleotide sequence: TGTGCCAGCAGCTTAAGCACGGATTCCGAGCAGTACTTC. This chain connects TRBV7-3 to TRBJ2-7; D is unclear. The V end was cut by 1 base, the J end by 6 bases, with 10 bases between. The CDR3 extends over 13 amino acids. Germline V gives CDR1 SGHTA, CDR2 FQGTGA.

The V call is TRBV4-2, the J call TRBJ2-2; TRBD2 agrees at 12 bases. The germline gives CDR1 LGHNA, CDR2 YNFKEQ. V was pared by 3 bases and J by 6 bases, with 5 bases of the junction left unmatched. The CDR3 spans 16 residues. The CDR3 spells CASSHRLAGGSGELFF. DNA of the CDR3: TGTGCCAGCAGCCATCGCCTAGCGGGGGGGTCCGGGGAGCTGTTTTTT.

The genes are TRBV27 and TRBJ1-6, with D perhaps matching TRBD1 (6 bases). With 5 bases removed from V and 6 bases from J, the gap between germline ends came to 11 bases. Germline V gene data show CDR1 as MNHEY and CDR2 as SMNVEV (reference sequence). The CDR3 contains 14 residues. The CDR3 sequence: CASSGDRINSPLHF. CDR3 nucleotide sequence: TGTGCCAGCAGTGGCGACAGGATTAATTCACCCCTCCACTTT.